This T cell receptor beta chain stems from a study of a mutant IDH1 vaccine in newly diagnosed glioma. Study-wide context: Vaccination followed radiotherapy alone by 4-6 weeks, or accompanied temozolomide cycles. Previous care, which was radiotherapy, temozolomide, or both, most often involved both.

The protocol was immunoSEQ multiplex PCR, while the TCRdb copy is restricted to in-frame clones and leaves out a portion. The sample yields under 35,000 clones, more than 65% seen once. Time point indicated: week 35, safety follow-up. The vaccine gave 300 ug of a 20-mer mutant IDH1 peptide subcutaneously per dose. Across weeks 1, 3, 5, 7, 11, 15, 19 and 23, patients received a vaccination each time, eight in all. Points on this clone: Its antigen remains unidentified.

Trimming took 6 bases from V and 2 from J, leaving 17 bases between them. The CDR3 length is 15 residues. CDR1 is ENHRY, CDR2 SYGVKD, per germline. The input for sequencing was PBMCs, taken from a glioma patient whose treatment included an IDH1 peptide vaccine. V gene TRBV10-3 combines with J gene TRBJ2-7; D possibly corresponds to TRBD2 (5 bases). This clonotype originated in a man in his fifties with glioma. The CDR3 loop is CAISPSGDDTYEQYF. Here the CDR3 DNA reads TGTGCCATCAGCCCTTCCGGGGATGATACCTACGAGCAGTACTTC.